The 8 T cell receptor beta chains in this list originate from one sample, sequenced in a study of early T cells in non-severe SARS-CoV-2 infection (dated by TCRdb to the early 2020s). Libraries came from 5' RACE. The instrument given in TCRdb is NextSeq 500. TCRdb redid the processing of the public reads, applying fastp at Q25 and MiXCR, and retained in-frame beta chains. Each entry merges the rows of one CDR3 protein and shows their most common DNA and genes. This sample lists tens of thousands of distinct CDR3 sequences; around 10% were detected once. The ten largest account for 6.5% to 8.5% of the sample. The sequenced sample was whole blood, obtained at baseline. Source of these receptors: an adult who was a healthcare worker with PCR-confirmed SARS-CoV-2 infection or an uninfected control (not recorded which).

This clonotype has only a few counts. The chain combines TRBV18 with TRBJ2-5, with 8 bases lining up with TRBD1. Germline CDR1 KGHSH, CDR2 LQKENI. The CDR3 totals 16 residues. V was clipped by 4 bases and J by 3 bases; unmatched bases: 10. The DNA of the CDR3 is TGTGCCAGCTCACAAGGCGGACAGGGCTATGAAGAGACCCAGTACTTC. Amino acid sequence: CASSQGGQGYEETQYF.

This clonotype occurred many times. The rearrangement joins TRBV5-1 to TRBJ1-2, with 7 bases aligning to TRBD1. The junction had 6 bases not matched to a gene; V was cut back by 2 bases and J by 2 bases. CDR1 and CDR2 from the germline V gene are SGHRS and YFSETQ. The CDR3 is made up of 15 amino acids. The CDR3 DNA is TGCGCCAGCAGCTTATCAGGGACAGAGAACTATGGCTACACCTTC. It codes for CASSLSGTENYGYTF. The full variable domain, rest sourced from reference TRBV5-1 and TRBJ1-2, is KAGVTQTPRYLIKTRGQQVTLSCSPISGHRSVSWYQQTPGQGLQFLFEYFSETQRNKGNFPGRFSGRQFSNSRSEMNVSTLELGDSALYLCASSLSGTENYGYTFGSGTRLTVV.

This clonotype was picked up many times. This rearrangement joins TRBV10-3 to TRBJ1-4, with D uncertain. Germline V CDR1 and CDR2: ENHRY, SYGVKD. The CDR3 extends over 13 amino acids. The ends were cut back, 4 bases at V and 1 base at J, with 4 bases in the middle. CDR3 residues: CAISAVTNEKLFF. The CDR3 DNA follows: TGTGCCATCAGTGCCGTAACTAATGAAAAACTGTTTTTT.

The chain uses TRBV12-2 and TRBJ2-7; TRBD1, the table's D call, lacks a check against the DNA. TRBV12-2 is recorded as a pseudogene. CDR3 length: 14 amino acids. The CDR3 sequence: CASRQGSSHYEQYF. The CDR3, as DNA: TGTGCAAGCCGACAGGGTAGTTCCCACTACGAGCAGTACTTC.

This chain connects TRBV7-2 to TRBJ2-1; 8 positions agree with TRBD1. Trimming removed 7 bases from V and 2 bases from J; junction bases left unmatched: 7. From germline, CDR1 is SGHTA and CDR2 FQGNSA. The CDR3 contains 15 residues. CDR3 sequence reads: CASTTTGVAYNEQFF. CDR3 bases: TGTGCCAGCACCACGACAGGGGTAGCCTACAATGAGCAGTTCTTC.

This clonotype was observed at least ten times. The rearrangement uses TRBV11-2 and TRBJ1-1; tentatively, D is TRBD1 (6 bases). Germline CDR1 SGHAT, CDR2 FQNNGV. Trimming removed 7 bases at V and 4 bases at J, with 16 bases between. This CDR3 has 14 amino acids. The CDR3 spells CASTIERGGTEAFF. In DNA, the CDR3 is TGTGCCAGCACCATCGAGAGGGGGGGCACTGAAGCTTTCTTT.

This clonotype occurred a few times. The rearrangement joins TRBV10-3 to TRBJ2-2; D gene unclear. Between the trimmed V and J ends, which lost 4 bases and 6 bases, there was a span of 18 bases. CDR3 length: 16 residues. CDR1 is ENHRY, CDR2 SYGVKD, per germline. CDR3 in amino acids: CAISGREARVAGELFF. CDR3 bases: TGTGCCATCAGTGGTCGAGAGGCCCGGGTTGCCGGGGAGCTGTTTTTT.

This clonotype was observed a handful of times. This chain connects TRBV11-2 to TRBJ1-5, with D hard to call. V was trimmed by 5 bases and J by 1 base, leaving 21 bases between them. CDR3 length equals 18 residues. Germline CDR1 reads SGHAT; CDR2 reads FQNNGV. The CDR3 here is CASSPRTPRYLSNQPQHF. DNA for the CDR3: TGTGCCAGCAGCCCTAGGACCCCTCGTTATTTAAGCAATCAGCCCCAGCATTTT.